The 3 T cell receptor beta chains given below trace back to one sample, sequenced in a study of graft-versus-host responses after intestinal transplantation. Assay used: immunoSEQ multiplex PCR; TCRdb lists only in-frame clones, some missing. The sample lists about 130,000 clones, over 85% occurring once. Antigens of these TCRs are unknown. The sample here was unstimulated CD4+ T cells sorted from spleen or lymph node cells, taken before intestinal transplant. The receptor source for this set is a human donor who received an intestinal transplant.

The rearrangement links TRBV9 to TRBJ2-2, with D maybe TRBD2 (6 bases). The CDR3 extends over 15 amino acids. Germline V gene sequence: CDR1 SGDLS, CDR2 YYNGEE. The germline V and J ends were trimmed by 0 bases and 3 bases, with 9 bases remaining between them. This CDR3 reads CASSVGGGYTGELFF. Written as DNA, the CDR3 is TGTGCCAGCAGCGTAGGTGGGGGGTACACCGGGGAGCTGTTTTTT.

V and J are TRBV4-2 and TRBJ2-3; D call uncertain. The V gene lost 3 bases and the J gene lost 3 bases, with 10 bases spanning the gap. Germline lookup yields CDR1 LGHNA and CDR2 YNFKEQ. The CDR3 totals 14 residues. CDR3 loop: CASSHIGITDTQYF. The CDR3 DNA reads as TGTGCCAGCAGCCACATTGGGATTACAGATACGCAGTATTTT.

The CDR3 is CASVTRDGTEAFF. The CDR3 region has the DNA TGTGCCAGCGTTACGAGAGACGGCACTGAAGCTTTCTTT. The gene calls are TRBV28 and TRBJ1-1; D uncertain. Per germline, CDR1 MDHEN and CDR2 SYDVKM. The CDR3 length is 13 residues. V was pared by 8 bases and J by 4 bases, with 14 bases between.